In this sample, the clone carrying this TCR beta chain turned up a few times. Its antigen is still unknown. Here the gene names and germline are mouse. Read data end 1 residue before the CDR3 end; the end is taken from the germline J gene. This sample was taken from a study of tissue T cells after allogeneic stem cell transplantation. The ends were cut back, 4 bases at V and 2 bases at J, with 6 bases in the middle. This CDR3 is built from 14 residues. Germline V gives CDR1 KGHPV, CDR2 FQNQEV (reference sequence). Study results and limitations: Tissue-detected TCR repertoire was only partly captured by blood and spleen T cells.

TCRbeta CDR3 was sequenced at survey depth with template counts. Profiled with immunoSEQ multiplex PCR; TCRdb holds only in-frame clones, not every one. The sample contains roughly 7,800 clones, approximately 35% of which appear only once. Time point noted: mouse harvest day 14 after allogeneic transplant. Mouse grafts combined 10^7 T-cell-depleted bone marrow cells with 10^6 splenic CD5+ T cells. V is TRBV26 and J is TRBJ1-6, with D perhaps matching TRBD1 (5 bases). TRBJ1-6 counts as an open reading frame of uncertain function. The receptor was isolated from a female BALB/c mouse given C57BL/6 T cells with graft-versus-host disease after an allogeneic hematopoietic cell transplant. Sequenced sample: skin. The sequenced CDR3 bases are TGTGCCAGCAGTCCGGGGGCCTATAATTCGCCCCTCTAC. Protein: CASSPGAYNSPLY. The entire CDR3 protein is CASSPGAYNSPLYF.